What follows describes a single T cell receptor beta chain. This record belongs to a study of blood T cell repertoires in COVID-19. In the original processing: Estimated nucleated cell counts came from reference gene primer amplification. The assay was immunoSEQ multiplex PCR, and TCRdb's table has in-frame clones only and misses some. V, J and clone size are taken as reported in that table, and D and trimming were inferred from the DNA itself. Counted here are around 46,000 clones, 80% to 90% occurring once; the ten biggest clones make up approximately 7%. CDR3 length equals 15 residues. V lost 8 bases and J lost 6, with 20 bases in between. The germline V gene has CDR1 MDHEN and CDR2 SYDVKM.

Sequenced material: peripheral blood. V gene TRBV28 combines with J gene TRBJ2-1, with D unclear. The sequence came from a man in his forties with acute or convalescent COVID-19. This CDR3 is CASLIDTRVGNEQFF. CDR3 in DNA: TGTGCCAGCTTGATTGACACCCGCGTGGGCAATGAGCAGTTCTTC.